The clone carrying this T cell receptor beta chain was observed a few times. TCRdb used MiXCR to reprocess the 5' RACE reads, holding one entry per CDR3 protein. The data show some 600,000 distinct CDR3 sequences, roughly 7.1% seen once. The data stem from a study of identical twins. V shed 4 bases, J shed 0 bases, and the junction held 9 bases outside the gene matches. CDR3 length: 17 residues. This sample also belongs to another study, concerning yellow fever vaccine responses in identical twins.

The sequencing sample was made of PBMCs. The TCR sequence derives from a woman younger than 35 in good health. The J gene is TRBJ2-4, the V gene TRBV12-3 or TRBV12-4; TRBD1 matches at 7 bases. DNA of the CDR3: TGTGCCAGCAGTTCCAACAACAGGGGTTTAGCCAAAAACATTCAGTACTTC. As protein: CASSSNNRGLAKNIQYF.